This T cell receptor (beta chain) was identified during a study of T cells after yellow fever vaccination. Across the study: Preparation used SMART-Seq v4 Ultra Low Input for the low-cell-number fractions.

Looked up from germline, CDR1 is DFQATT and CDR2 is SNEGSKA (reference sequence). The CDR3 totals 14 residues. V gave up 3 bases and J gave up 0 bases, with 10 bases separating them. Broader study findings: Weaker in magnitude, the secondary response showed a faster peak on day 5 versus 15. Clones from primary vaccination mostly reappeared after the booster (96% CD4, about 88% CD8).

This clonotype was counted only a few times. Its antigen is not known. One entry per CDR3 protein, called by TCRdb with MiXCR from the 5' RACE reads. Of about 320,000 distinct CDR3 sequences in the sample, around 12% were seen once. The sequenced sample was CD4+ T cells sorted from PBMCs, obtained 15 days after the yellow fever booster vaccination. The TCR originated in a man in his late teens or twenties who received the YFV17D yellow fever vaccine. The chain joins TRBV20-1 to TRBJ2-3; no firm D call. DNA of the CDR3: TGCAGTGCTAGCGGATTTAGCAGCACAGATACGCAGTATTTT. It codes for CSASGFSSTDTQYF.